The 9 T cell receptor beta chains given below trace back to one sample, sequenced in a study of T cell responses to AZD1222 COVID-19 vaccine. Libraries were prepared by immunoSEQ multiplex PCR; TCRdb keeps only in-frame clonotypes and omits some of them. The data show 150,000 or so clones, 92% seen once. Source: peripheral blood, taken on day 0 of AZD1222 vaccination. Receptor source: an adult in good health.

The chain couples TRBV7-9 to TRBJ1-4; 9 positions match TRBD1. CDR3 length: 15 amino acids. The trim removed 2 bases at V and 7 bases at J, leaving 5 bases unmatched. CDR1 is SEHNR, CDR2 FQNEAQ, per germline (reference sequence). CDR3 amino acids: CASSLQDRGFEKLFF. The DNA of the CDR3 is TGTGCCAGCAGCTTACAGGACAGGGGTTTTGAAAAACTGTTTTTT.

The rearrangement links TRBV28 to TRBJ1-3; D unresolved. The length of the CDR3 is 14 residues. V lost 1 base and J lost 7, with 11 bases in between. The germline CDR1 and CDR2 sequences are MDHEN and SYDVKM. CDR3 protein: CASSLYIMGNTIYF. The CDR3 region has the DNA TGTGCCAGCAGTTTATATATCATGGGGAACACCATATATTTT.

This clone appeared once. V is TRBV5-4 and J is TRBJ1-2, with 10 positions matching TRBD1. Germline V gene sequence: CDR1 SGHNT, CDR2 YYREEE (reference sequence). Germline trimming cut 5 bases from V and 8 bases from J; bases unmatched to any gene: 12. CDR3 length equals 15 residues. The CDR3 reads CASRMSGTGAGGYTF. Here the CDR3 DNA reads TGTGCCAGCAGAATGTCCGGGACAGGGGCAGGAGGCTACACCTTC. The full variable domain, in which reference TRBV5-4 and TRBJ1-2 provide the parts outside the CDR3, is ETGVTQSPTHLIKTRGQQVTLRCSSQSGHNTVSWYQQALGQGPQFIFQYYREEENGRGNFPPRFSGLQFPNYSSELNVNALELDDSALYLCASRMSGTGAGGYTFGSGTRLTVV.

This chain connects TRBV25-1 to TRBJ2-2, with TRBD1 matching over 9 bases. The J segment lost 4 bases and the V segment lost 4 bases, leaving 4 bases of the junction unmatched. CDR3 length: 15 residues. Germline values: CDR1 MGHDK, CDR2 SYGVNS. CDR3 DNA sequence: TGTGCCAGCAGTGGGACAGGGGCTAGCACCGGGGAGCTGTTTTTT. Amino acid sequence: CASSGTGASTGELFF.

The CDR3 nucleotides read TGCGCCAGCAGCCCTCAGGGGGGAAGGGACAGGTTGAATGATCCCCAGCATTTT. This gives the protein CASSPQGGRDRLNDPQHF. J is TRBJ1-5 and V is TRBV4-1, with 8 bases lining up with TRBD1. The germline V gene encodes CDR1 MGHRA and CDR2 YSYEKL. V lost 4 bases and J lost 10; bases outside the gene matches: 21. The CDR3 consists of 18 residues.

The rearrangement links TRBV7-3 to TRBJ2-7, with TRBD1 identical over 9 bases. CDR1 is SGHTA and CDR2 is FQGTGA in the germline V gene. The trim removed 5 bases at V and 5 bases at J, leaving 7 bases unmatched. The CDR3 runs to 14 residues. The CDR3 DNA reads as TGTGCCAGCAGCCCGGGGACAGGGTTTAACGAGCAGTACTTC. Its translation is CASSPGTGFNEQYF.

The chain links TRBV19 to TRBJ2-2, with a possible D match to TRBD1 (6 bases). V was cut by 4 bases and J by 6 bases, with 24 bases left in between. Germline V gene lookup returns CDR1 LNHDA and CDR2 SQIVND (reference sequence). This CDR3 region has 18 residues. The CDR3 is CASSTDIGGDPMAGELFF. The CDR3 DNA reads as TGTGCCAGTAGTACAGATATAGGGGGAGACCCTATGGCCGGGGAGCTGTTTTTT.

The chain joins TRBV5-1 to TRBJ2-7; 7 bases align to TRBD2. After removal of 2 bases from V and 2 bases from J, the junction contained 7 bases not matched to a gene. In germline, CDR1 is SGHRS, CDR2 YFSETQ. This CDR3 has 15 residues. The chain's CDR3 is CASSFGRGTTYEQYF. DNA of the CDR3: TGCGCCAGCAGCTTTGGGCGGGGGACCACCTACGAGCAGTACTTC.

The rearrangement links TRBV14 to TRBJ2-2; D is unresolved. Germline-derived CDR1 and CDR2 are SGHDN and FVKESK. The V gene lost 1 base and the J gene lost 8 bases, with 11 bases spanning the gap. There are 14 residues in the CDR3. The CDR3 nucleotides read TGTGCCAGCAGCCAAGGATACAATTGGGGGGAGCTGTTTTTT. It is translated as CASSQGYNWGELFF. Full variable domain (outside the CDR3, taken from reference TRBV14 and TRBJ2-2): EAGVTQFPSHSVIEKGQTVTLRCDPISGHDNLYWYRRVMGKEIKFLLHFVKESKQDESGMPNNRFLAERTGGTYSTLKVQPAELEDSGVYFCASSQGYNWGELFFGEGSRLTVL.